This T cell receptor beta chain was observed in a study of CD8+ T cells in alopecia areata. The CDR3 spans 14 residues. Per germline, CDR1 MNHEY and CDR2 SVGAGI. V dropped 0 bases and J dropped 2 bases, with 8 bases sitting between them. Reverse transcribed after extraction, RNA yielded cDNA as the sequencing template. Some clones are missing from TCRdb's copy, which holds only in-frame ones; the method was immunoSEQ multiplex PCR. The profile covers 110,000 to 150,000 clones, with less than 75% appearing a single time and 36% taken by the ten largest. What was sequenced was CD8+ T cells sorted from blood. This clonotype was obtained from a human donor in good health. The V gene is TRBV6-5, the J gene TRBJ2-7, with D perhaps TRBD2 (5 bases). The CDR3 DNA follows: TGTGCCAGCAGTTACTCAGTGGGAGCCTACGAGCAGTACTTC. It is translated as CASSYSVGAYEQYF.